This TCR beta chain originates from a study of T-cell memory formation after mild COVID-19. One entry per CDR3 protein results from TCRdb running MiXCR on the 5' RACE reads. This sample carries hundreds of thousands of distinct CDR3 sequences, about a fifth of them seen once, and the ten largest clones take around 9.2%. This clonotype was detected only a few times. The junction had 1 base not matched to a gene; V was cut back by 0 bases and J by 1 base. This CDR3 region has 16 residues. Germline V gene sequence: CDR1 SGHRS, CDR2 YFSETQ. The sequence was collected from an adult woman who had mild COVID-19 (a few samples of this study predate the infection). Cell type and time point are not known. The V call is TRBV5-1, the J call TRBJ2-6; the match to TRBD1 covers 7 bases. Sequencing was carried out using PBMCs or a T cell subset sorted from them (not recorded which). This CDR3 is CASSLATGSGANVLTF. The DNA for the CDR3 is TGCGCCAGCAGCTTGGCGACAGGGTCTGGGGCCAACGTCCTGACTTTC.